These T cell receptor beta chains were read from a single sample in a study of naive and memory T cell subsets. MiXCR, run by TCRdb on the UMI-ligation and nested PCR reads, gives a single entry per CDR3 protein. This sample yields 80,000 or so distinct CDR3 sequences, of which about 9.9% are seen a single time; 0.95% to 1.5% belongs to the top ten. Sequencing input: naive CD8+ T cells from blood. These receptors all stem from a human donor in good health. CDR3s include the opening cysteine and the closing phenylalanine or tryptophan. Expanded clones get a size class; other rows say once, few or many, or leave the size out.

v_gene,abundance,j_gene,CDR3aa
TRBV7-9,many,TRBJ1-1,CASSLSAREDFF
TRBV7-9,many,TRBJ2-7,CASSLSGSRQPYEQYF
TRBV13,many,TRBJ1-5,CASSFSRSQPQHF
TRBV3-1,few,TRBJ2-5,CASSSRGGGQGQETQYF
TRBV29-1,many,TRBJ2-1,CSVEGTSGPSYNEQFF
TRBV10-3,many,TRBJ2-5,CAISDTYQETQYF
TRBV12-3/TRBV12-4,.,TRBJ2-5,CASSLEPPRETQYF
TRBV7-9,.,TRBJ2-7,CASSEDYEQYF
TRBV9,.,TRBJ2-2,CASSRTGSGELFF
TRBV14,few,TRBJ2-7,CASSQWAQGPSYEQYF
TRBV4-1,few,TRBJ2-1,CASSPDEGNEQFF
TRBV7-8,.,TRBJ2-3,CASCGTSGTTDTQYF
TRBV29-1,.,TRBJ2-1,CSVEKRVGSGYNEQFF
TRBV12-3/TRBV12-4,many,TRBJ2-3,CAIRRASTDTQYF
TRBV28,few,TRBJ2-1,CANGLAGDNEQFF
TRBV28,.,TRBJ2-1,CASSLRLAGFSSYNEQFF
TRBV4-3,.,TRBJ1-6,CASSQDSGQRNSPLHF
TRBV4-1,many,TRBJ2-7,CASSQDRNILSYEQYF
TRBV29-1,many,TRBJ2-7,CSVEAGTTYEQYF
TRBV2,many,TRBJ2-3,CASPTTDTQYF
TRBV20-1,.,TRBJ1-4,CSTLQGATNEKLFF
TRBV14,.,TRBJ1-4,CASSQLDRTTNEKLFF
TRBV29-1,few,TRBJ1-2,CSVEEGRNYGYTF
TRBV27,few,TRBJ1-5,CASSFAGAGNQPQHF
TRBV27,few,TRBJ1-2,CASSLKGTGNYGYTF
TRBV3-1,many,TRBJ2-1,CASSQDTSGRAGNEQFF
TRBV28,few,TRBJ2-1,CATSVEYNEQFF
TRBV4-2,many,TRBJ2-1,CASSQEEASGMFDEQFF
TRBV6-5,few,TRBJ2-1,CASSFDSYNEQFF
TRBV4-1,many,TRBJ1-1,CASSQGQGSEAFF
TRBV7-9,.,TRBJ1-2,CASSVGTGDYTF